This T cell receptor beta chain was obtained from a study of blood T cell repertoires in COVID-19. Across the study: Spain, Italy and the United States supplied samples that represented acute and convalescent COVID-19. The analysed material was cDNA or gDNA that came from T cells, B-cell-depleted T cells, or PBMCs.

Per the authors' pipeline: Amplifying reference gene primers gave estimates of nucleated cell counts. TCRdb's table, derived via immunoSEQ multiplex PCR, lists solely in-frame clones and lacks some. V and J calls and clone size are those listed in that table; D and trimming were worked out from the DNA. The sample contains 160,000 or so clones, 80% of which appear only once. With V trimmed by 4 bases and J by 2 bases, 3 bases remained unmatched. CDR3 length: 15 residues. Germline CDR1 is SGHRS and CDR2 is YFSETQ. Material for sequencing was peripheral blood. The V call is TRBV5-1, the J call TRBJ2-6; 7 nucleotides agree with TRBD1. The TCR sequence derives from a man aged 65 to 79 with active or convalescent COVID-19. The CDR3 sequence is CASSTGQAGANVLTF. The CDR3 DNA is TGCGCCAGCAGCACTGGACAGGCTGGGGCCAACGTCCTGACTTTC.